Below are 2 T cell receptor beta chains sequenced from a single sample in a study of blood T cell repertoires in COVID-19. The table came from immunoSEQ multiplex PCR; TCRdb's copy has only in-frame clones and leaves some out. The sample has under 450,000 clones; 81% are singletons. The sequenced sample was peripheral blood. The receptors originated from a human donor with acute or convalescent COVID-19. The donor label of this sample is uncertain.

The CDR3 here is CASSPGGGVGYGYTF. CDR3 nucleotide sequence: TGTGCCAGCAGCCCCGGCGGGGGGGTTGGCTATGGCTACACCTTC. V is TRBV7-2 and J is TRBJ1-2, with a possible D match to TRBD1 (5 bases). CDR1 and CDR2 (germline): SGHTA, FQGNSA. The CDR3 loop spans 15 amino acids. Deletions cut 5 bases from V and 4 bases from J, with 17 bases between.

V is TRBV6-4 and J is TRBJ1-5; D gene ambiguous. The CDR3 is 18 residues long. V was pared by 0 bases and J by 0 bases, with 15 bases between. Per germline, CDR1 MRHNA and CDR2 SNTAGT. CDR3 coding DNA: TGTGCCAGCAGTGACTCTTTTAGGCGCGGAGTTAGCAATCAGCCCCAGCATTTT. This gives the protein CASSDSFRRGVSNQPQHF.